A single sample gave rise to the 8 T cell receptor beta chains below, sequenced in a study of blood T cell repertoires in COVID-19. Assay: immunoSEQ multiplex PCR; the TCRdb copy retains only in-frame clones and omits some. The data show some 140,000 clones, approximately 80% seen once. Sequenced sample: PBMCs or T cells enriched from blood (not recorded which). These receptors all come from a man aged 45-65 years who had recovered from COVID-19.

The V call is TRBV6-2 or TRBV6-3, the J call TRBJ1-5; D is possibly TRBD1 (5 bases). Trimming removed 3 bases at V and 2 bases at J, with 17 bases between. Germline values: CDR1 MNHEY, CDR2 SVGEGT. This CDR3 comprises 17 residues. CDR3 residues: CASSYGANLGRNQPQHF. The CDR3 bases are TGTGCCAGCAGTTATGGGGCAAACCTGGGGCGCAATCAGCCCCAGCATTTT.

J is TRBJ1-2 and V is TRBV12-3 or TRBV12-4, with 9 nucleotides matching TRBD1. This CDR3 comprises 13 residues. V lost 5 bases, J lost 6 bases, and 4 bases stayed unmatched. CDR3 region: CASSPTGGDGYTF. CDR3 nucleotide sequence: TGTGCCAGCAGTCCTACAGGGGGCGATGGCTACACCTTC.

This clone has a single count. This chain uses TRBV18 with TRBJ2-1, with 13 bases lining up with TRBD2. The CDR3 runs 15 residues. V shed 5 bases and J 7 bases; nucleotides not matched to a gene: 5. CDR1 is KGHSH and CDR2 is LQKENI in the germline V gene. This CDR3 is CASSIGTSGANEQFF. For the CDR3, the DNA is TGTGCCAGCTCAATCGGGACTAGCGGGGCGAATGAGCAGTTCTTC.

The V and J genes are TRBV30 and TRBJ2-7; D is possibly TRBD1 (6 bases). Trimming took off 4 bases at V and 4 bases at J, with 11 bases between the two ends. CDR1 is GTSNPN and CDR2 is SVGIG in the germline V gene (reference sequence). The CDR3 is 12 residues long. CDR3 loop: CAWKKDRYEQYF. CDR3 bases: TGTGCCTGGAAAAAGGACAGATACGAGCAGTACTTC.

The chain is built from TRBV28 and TRBJ2-2, with D perhaps matching TRBD2 (7 bases). The V end lost 4 bases, the J end lost 4 bases, and 16 bases lay between the germline ends. Germline V gives CDR1 MDHEN, CDR2 SYDVKM. There are 16 residues in the CDR3. The CDR3 region is CASSSFPGEGTGELFF. In DNA form, the CDR3 reads TGTGCCAGCAGTTCTTTCCCAGGGGAGGGCACCGGGGAGCTGTTTTTT. Full variable domain (rest looked up from reference TRBV28 and TRBJ2-2): DVKVTQSSRYLVKRTGEKVFLECVQDMDHENMFWYRQDPGLGLRLIYFSYDVKMKEKGDIPEGYSVSREKKERFSLILESASTNQTSMYLCASSSFPGEGTGELFFGEGSRLTVL.

The chain couples TRBV7-2 to TRBJ1-2, with a possible D match to TRBD1 (5 bases). Trimming cost V 1 base and J 4 bases, with 13 bases left between them. The CDR3 extends over 15 amino acids. Germline V gene sequence: CDR1 SGHTA, CDR2 FQGNSA. CDR3 amino acids: CASSLDRRVVYGYTF. CDR3 DNA: TGTGCCAGCAGCTTAGATCGCAGGGTGGTCTATGGCTACACCTTC.

The chain couples TRBV7-2 to TRBJ2-7, with TRBD1 matching over 9 bases. Per the germline V gene, CDR1 is SGHTA and CDR2 is FQGNSA. V trimming: 1 base; J trimming: 1 base; junction bases outside the gene matches: 5. This CDR3 has 16 residues. The CDR3 DNA is TGTGCCAGCAGCTTAGGAAAAGGACAGGGGTCCTACGAGCAGTACTTC. This codes for CASSLGKGQGSYEQYF.

As for this clone: Other nucleotide sequences from this sample produce the same CDR3. CDR3 bases: TGTGCCAGCAGTTACTCCGGGACAGGGGACACCGGGGAGCTGTTTTTT. Translated: CASSYSGTGDTGELFF. The chain carries TRBV6-2 or TRBV6-3 and TRBJ2-2, with 10 bases lining up with TRBD1. V was clipped by 0 bases and J by 3 bases; unmatched bases: 1. The V gene's germline CDR1 is MNHEY and CDR2 SVGEGT. This CDR3 contains 16 residues.